This T cell receptor (beta chain) was identified in a study of cytomegalovirus exposure and HLA in healthy donors. The study's findings and limits: In a later analysis, parvovirus B19, influenza, CMV and Epstein-Barr virus appeared linked to several top co-occurrence clusters.

This clone was counted once. Antigen specificity is unknown. Nominally healthy donors were sampled, though unrecorded immune exposures were likely. PCR used 60 Vbeta primers and 13 Jbeta primers. Generated by immunoSEQ multiplex PCR, the TCRdb table keeps only in-frame clones and is missing some. The table has under 200,000 clones, more than 80% seen once. After removal of 6 bases from V and 7 bases from J, the junction contained 11 bases not matched to a gene. Germline V CDR1 and CDR2: SNHLY, FYNNEI. The length of the CDR3 is 15 residues. The sample comprised PBMCs. V and J are TRBV2 and TRBJ2-7; 11 bases map to TRBD2. The sequence came from a woman aged 50 to 65 in good health and CMV-seropositive. For the CDR3, the DNA is TGTGCCAGCAGCTATAGCGGGGGGGCGACGGGTGAGCAGTACTTC. This codes for CASSYSGGATGEQYF.